This T cell receptor (beta chain) was identified during a study of neurological immune-mediated disorders. The V gene's germline CDR1 is DFQATT and CDR2 SNEGSKA (reference sequence). V dropped 1 base and J dropped 0 bases, with 12 bases sitting between them. The CDR3 is 15 residues long. The cDNA was synthesized by 5'RACE incorporating 10-nucleotide random UMIs. TCRdb reanalysed the 5' RACE reads using MiXCR and keeps one entry per CDR3 protein. The table lists about 35,000 distinct CDR3 sequences, roughly 7% of them singletons, with around 4.4% in the top ten. The origin of this receptor is a woman in her thirties or forties in good health. The chain uses TRBV20-1 and TRBJ1-1, with D hard to call. Sequences were obtained from PBMCs. The CDR3 DNA sequence: TGCAGTGCTAGAGTCTGCGGTAGGGTGAACACTGAAGCTTTCTTT. Encoded protein: CSARVCGRVNTEAFF.